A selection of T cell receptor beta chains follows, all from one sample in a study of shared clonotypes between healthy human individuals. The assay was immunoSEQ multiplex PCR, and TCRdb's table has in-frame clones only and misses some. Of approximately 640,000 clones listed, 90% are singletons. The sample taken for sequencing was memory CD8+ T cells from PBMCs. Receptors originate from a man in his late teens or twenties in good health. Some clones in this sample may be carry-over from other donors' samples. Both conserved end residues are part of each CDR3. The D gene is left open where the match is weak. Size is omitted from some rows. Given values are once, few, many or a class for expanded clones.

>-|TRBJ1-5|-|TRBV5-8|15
CASSLDGYSNQPQHF
TGTGCCAGCAGCTTGGACGGCTATAGCAATCAGCCCCAGCATTTT
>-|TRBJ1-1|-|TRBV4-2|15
CASSPGQNLLTEAFF
TGTGCCAGCAGCCCTGGACAGAACCTCTTGACTGAAGCTTTCTTT
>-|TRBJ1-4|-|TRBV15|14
CATSSPGRGEKLFF
TGTGCCACCAGCAGCCCGGGCAGGGGTGAAAAACTGTTTTTT
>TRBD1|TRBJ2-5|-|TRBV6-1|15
CASPEENRGLETQYF
TGTGCCAGCCCGGAGGAGAACAGGGGGCTCGAGACCCAGTACTTC
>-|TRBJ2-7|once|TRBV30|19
CAWSRLPFGDGGPQGGQYF
TGTGCCTGGAGCCGACTCCCTTTTGGGGATGGCGGCCCCCAGGGGGGGCAGTACTTC
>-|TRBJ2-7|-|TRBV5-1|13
CASTVEGVDEQYF
TGCGCCAGCACCGTAGAGGGGGTCGACGAGCAGTACTTC
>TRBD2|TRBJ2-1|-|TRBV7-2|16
CASSALAGGSYNEQFF
TGTGCCAGCAGCGCACTAGCGGGGGGTTCTTACAATGAGCAGTTCTTC
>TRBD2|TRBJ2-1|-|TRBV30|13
CAGGLAEYNEQFF
TGTGCCGGAGGGCTAGCGGAATACAATGAGCAGTTCTTC
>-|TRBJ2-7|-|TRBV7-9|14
CASSSGLDFGLEYF
TGTGCCAGCAGCTCGGGACTGGACTTTGGTTTGGAGTACTTC
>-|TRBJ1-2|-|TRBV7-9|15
CASTPGQGSGYGYTF
TGTGCCAGCACCCCGGGGCAGGGCAGCGGCTATGGCTACACCTTC
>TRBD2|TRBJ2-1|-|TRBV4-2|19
CASSQVIWVSGRRFDEQFF
TGTGCCAGCAGCCAAGTGATTTGGGTTAGCGGGAGGAGGTTCGATGAGCAGTTCTTC
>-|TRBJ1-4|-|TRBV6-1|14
CASGLQVIREKLFF
TGTGCCAGCGGACTACAGGTGATCCGTGAAAAACTGTTTTTT
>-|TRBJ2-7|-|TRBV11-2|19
CASSLDKAVRSWAIYEQYF
TGTGCCAGCAGCTTAGATAAAGCGGTCAGATCCTGGGCCATATACGAGCAGTACTTC
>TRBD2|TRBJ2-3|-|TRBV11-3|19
CASSQDPPGTSGSTDTQYF
TGTGCCAGCAGCCAAGACCCGCCTGGGACTAGCGGGAGCACAGATACGCAGTATTTT
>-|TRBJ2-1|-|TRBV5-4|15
CASSSTRGKGSGQFF
TGTGCCAGCAGCTCTACCAGGGGCAAGGGAAGTGGGCAGTTCTTC
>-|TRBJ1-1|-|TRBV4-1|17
CASSRSPTGNPNTEAFF
TGCGCCAGCAGCCGGTCTCCTACGGGGAACCCGAACACTGAAGCTTTCTTT
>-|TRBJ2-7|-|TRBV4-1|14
CASSQGPRAYEQYF
TGCGCCAGCAGCCAAGGTCCCAGGGCCTACGAGCAGTACTTC
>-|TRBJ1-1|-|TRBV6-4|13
CASSRVAGTEAFF
TGTGCCAGCAGTAGGGTAGCTGGGACTGAAGCTTTCTTT
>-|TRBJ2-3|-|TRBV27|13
CASSLSLAGTQYF
TGTGCCAGCAGTTTGTCCTTGGCGGGAACGCAGTATTTT
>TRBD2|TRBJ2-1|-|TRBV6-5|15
CASRESGSSYNEQFF
TGTGCCAGCAGGGAAAGCGGGAGCTCCTACAATGAGCAGTTCTTC
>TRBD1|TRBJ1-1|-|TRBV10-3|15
CAISAGQGASTEAFF
TGTGCCATCAGTGCGGGACAGGGGGCCTCAACTGAAGCTTTCTTT
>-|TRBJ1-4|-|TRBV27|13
CASSPFGPEKLFF
TGTGCCAGCAGCCCATTCGGGCCGGAAAAACTGTTTTTT
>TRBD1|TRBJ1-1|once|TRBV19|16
CASSIDREGAKTEAFF
TGTGCCAGTAGTATAGATAGGGAGGGGGCGAAAACTGAAGCTTTCTTT
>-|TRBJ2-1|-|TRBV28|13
CASSFFRVKEQFF
TGTGCCAGCAGTTTTTTCAGGGTAAAAGAGCAGTTCTTC